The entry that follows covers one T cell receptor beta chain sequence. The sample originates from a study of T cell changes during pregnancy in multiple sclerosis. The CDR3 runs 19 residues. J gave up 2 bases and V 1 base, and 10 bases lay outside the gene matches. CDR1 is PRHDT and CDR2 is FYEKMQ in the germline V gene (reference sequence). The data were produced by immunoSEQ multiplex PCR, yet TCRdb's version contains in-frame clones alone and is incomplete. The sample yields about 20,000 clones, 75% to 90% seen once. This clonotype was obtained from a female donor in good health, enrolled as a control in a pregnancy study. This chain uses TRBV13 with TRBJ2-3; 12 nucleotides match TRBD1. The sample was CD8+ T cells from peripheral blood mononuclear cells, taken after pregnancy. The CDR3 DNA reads TGTGCCAGCAGCTTAGAGGGGACAGGGGGCTTTAAGCTCACAGATACGCAGTATTTT. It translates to CASSLEGTGGFKLTDTQYF.